These T cell receptor beta chains were read from a single sample in a study of neoadjuvant anti-PD-1 for oral cavity cancer. Profiled with immunoSEQ multiplex PCR; TCRdb holds only in-frame clones, not every one. The sample shows some 15,000 clones, approximately 71% of them seen only once. Sequences were derived from PBMCs, sampled before nivolumab (anti-PD-1) treatment. Every receptor here comes from a person aged 35 to 85 with oral cavity squamous cell carcinoma. The CDR3 runs from the conserved cysteine through the conserved F or W. A D gene is named only where the DNA matches it firmly. Only some rows state a clone size, as once, few, many or a class for expanded clones.

d_gene	v_gene	j_gene	abundance	CDR3nt	CDR3aa
NA	TRBV10-3	TRBJ1-2	NA	TGTGCCATCAGTGAGGTGGAGAACTATGGCTACACCTTC	CAISEVENYGYTF
NA	TRBV11-3	TRBJ2-2	once	TGTGCCAGCAGCTCCTGGCCCAGCACCGGGGAGCTGTTTTTT	CASSSWPSTGELFF
TRBD1	TRBV19	TRBJ2-2	NA	TGTGCCAGTAAGGGGGGGACAGGGACCGTTACCGGGGAGCTGTTTTTT	CASKGGTGTVTGELFF
NA	TRBV5-1	TRBJ2-7	NA	TGCGCCAGCAGCTTGGAGTCTGCTCCTACCTACGAGCAGTACTTC	CASSLESAPTYEQYF
NA	TRBV6-5	TRBJ1-6	NA	TGTGCCAGCAGCCTCGGAAATAATTCACCCCTCCACTTT	CASSLGNNSPLHF
TRBD2	TRBV13	TRBJ2-1	NA	TGTGCCAGCAGCCCCCCTACTAGCGGGAGTATTAATGAGCAGTTCTTC	CASSPPTSGSINEQFF
NA	TRBV5-1	TRBJ2-3	NA	TGCGCCAGCAGTTTTGACAGAACAGATACGCAGTATTTT	CASSFDRTDTQYF
NA	TRBV5-4	TRBJ2-7	NA	TGTGCCAGCAGCTTTGACCCGTCCTACGAGCAGTACTTC	CASSFDPSYEQYF
TRBD1	TRBV4-2	TRBJ1-5	NA	TGTGCCAGCAGCCAATACGGGACAGATCAGCCCCAGCATTTT	CASSQYGTDQPQHF
NA	TRBV10-1	TRBJ1-5	NA	TGCGCCAGCAGTGAAGGGGGGAGGTGGCAGCCCCAGCATTTT	CASSEGGRWQPQHF
NA	TRBV9	TRBJ1-5	NA	TGTGCCAGCAGCGTAGGGTCGGGGCTCCAGCCCCAGCATTTT	CASSVGSGLQPQHF
NA	TRBV5-1	TRBJ2-3	NA	TGCGCCAGCAGCGTGTCGGGGCCTCGCACAGATACGCAGTATTTT	CASSVSGPRTDTQYF
TRBD1	TRBV19	TRBJ1-5	NA	TGTGCCAGTACCCGGACAGGGAGGGATCCTAATCAGCCCCAGCATTTT	CASTRTGRDPNQPQHF
TRBD2	TRBV2	TRBJ2-5	NA	TGTGCCAGCCGGCGGAGGGGACTAGCGGTTGGGACCCAGTACTTC	CASRRRGLAVGTQYF
NA	TRBV29-1	TRBJ1-2	few	TGCAGCGTTGTATCGTCGGCAGACTATGGCTACACCTTC	CSVVSSADYGYTF
NA	TRBV7-7	TRBJ2-5	once	TGTGCTAGCAGCTTAATGAACCAAGAGACCCAGTACTTC	CASSLMNQETQYF
NA	TRBV19	TRBJ2-2	NA	TGTGCCAGTAGTTTTTACGCGGTTGGAGCCGGGGAGCTGTTTTTT	CASSFYAVGAGELFF
NA	TRBV5-1	TRBJ2-3	NA	TGCGCCAGCAGCTTCAGTCTGCGTCCGGGGATGACAGATACGCAGTATTTT	CASSFSLRPGMTDTQYF